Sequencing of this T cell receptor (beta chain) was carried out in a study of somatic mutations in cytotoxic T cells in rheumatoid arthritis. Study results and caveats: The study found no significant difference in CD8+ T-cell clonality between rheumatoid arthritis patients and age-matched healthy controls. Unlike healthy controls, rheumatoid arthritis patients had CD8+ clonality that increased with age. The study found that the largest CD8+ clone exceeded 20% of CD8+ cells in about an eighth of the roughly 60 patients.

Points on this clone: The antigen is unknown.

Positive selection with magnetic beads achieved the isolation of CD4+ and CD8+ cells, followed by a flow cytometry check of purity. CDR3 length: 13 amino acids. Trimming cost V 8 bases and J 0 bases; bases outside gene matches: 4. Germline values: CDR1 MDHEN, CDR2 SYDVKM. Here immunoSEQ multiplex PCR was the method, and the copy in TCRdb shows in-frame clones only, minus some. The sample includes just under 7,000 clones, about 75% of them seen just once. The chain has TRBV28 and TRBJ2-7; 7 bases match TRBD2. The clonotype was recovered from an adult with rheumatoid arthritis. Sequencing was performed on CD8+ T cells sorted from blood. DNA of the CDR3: TGTGCCAGCGGGGAGGGGACCTCCTACGAGCAGTACTTC. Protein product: CASGEGTSYEQYF.